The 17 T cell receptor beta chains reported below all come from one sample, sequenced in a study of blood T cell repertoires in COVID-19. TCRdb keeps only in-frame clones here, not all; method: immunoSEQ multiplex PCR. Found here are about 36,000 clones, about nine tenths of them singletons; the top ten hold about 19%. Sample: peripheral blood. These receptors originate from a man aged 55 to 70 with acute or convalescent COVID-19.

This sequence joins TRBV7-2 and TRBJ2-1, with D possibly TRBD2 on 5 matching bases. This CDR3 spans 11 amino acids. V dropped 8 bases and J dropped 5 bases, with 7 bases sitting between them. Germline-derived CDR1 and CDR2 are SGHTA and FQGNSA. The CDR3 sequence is CASRENNEQFF. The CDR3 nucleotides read TGTGCCAGCCGGGAAAACAATGAGCAGTTCTTC. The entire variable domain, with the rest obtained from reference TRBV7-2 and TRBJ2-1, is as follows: GAGVSQSPSNKVTEKGKDVELRCDPISGHTALYWYRQSLGQGLEFLIYFQGNSAPDKSGLPSDRFSAERTGGSVSTLTIQRTQQEDSAVYLCASRENNEQFFGPGTRLTVL.

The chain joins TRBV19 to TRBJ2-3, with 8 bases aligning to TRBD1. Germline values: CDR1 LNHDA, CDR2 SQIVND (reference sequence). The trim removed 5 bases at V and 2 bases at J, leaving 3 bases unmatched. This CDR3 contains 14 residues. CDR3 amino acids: CASSATGVTDTQYF. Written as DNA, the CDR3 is TGTGCCAGTAGTGCGACAGGGGTCACAGATACGCAGTATTTT.

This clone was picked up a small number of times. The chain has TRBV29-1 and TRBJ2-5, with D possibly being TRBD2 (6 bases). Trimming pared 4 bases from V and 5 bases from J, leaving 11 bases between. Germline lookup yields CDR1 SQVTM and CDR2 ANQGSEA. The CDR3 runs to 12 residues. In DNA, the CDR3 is TGCAGCGTTGCGGGGGTTGGCGAGACCCAGTACTTC. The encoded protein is CSVAGVGETQYF.

CDR3 sequence (DNA): TGCGCCAGCAGCTTGGCTGACACTGAAGCTTTCTTT. Translated, it gives CASSLADTEAFF. The rearrangement uses TRBV5-1 and TRBJ1-1; D gene ambiguous. The germline CDR1 and CDR2 sequences are SGHRS and YFSETQ. V lost 0 bases and J lost 3, with 3 bases in between. The CDR3 totals 12 residues.

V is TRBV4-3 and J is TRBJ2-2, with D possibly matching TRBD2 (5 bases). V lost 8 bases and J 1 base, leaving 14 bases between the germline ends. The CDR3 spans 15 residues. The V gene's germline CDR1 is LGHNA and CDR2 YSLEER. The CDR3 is CASRPISGNTGELFF. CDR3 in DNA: TGCGCCAGCCGCCCGATAAGCGGGAACACCGGGGAGCTGTTTTTT.

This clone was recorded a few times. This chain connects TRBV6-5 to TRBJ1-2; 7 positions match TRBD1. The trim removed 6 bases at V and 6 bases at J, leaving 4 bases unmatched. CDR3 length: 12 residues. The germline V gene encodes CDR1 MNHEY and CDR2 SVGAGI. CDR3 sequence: CASREGQHGYTF. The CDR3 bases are TGTGCCAGCAGAGAGGGACAGCATGGCTACACCTTC.

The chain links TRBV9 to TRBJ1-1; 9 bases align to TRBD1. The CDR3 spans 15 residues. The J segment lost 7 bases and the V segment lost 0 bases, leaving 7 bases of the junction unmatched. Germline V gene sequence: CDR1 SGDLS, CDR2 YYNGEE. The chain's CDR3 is CASSVAAGQGNEAFF. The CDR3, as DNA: TGTGCCAGCAGCGTAGCCGCGGGACAGGGCAATGAAGCTTTCTTT.

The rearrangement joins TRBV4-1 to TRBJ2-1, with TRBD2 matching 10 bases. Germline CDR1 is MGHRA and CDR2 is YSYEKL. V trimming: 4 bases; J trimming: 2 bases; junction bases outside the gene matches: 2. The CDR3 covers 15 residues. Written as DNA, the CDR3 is TGCGCCAGCAGCCGGCTAGCGGGAGCCTACAATGAGCAGTTCTTC. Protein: CASSRLAGAYNEQFF.

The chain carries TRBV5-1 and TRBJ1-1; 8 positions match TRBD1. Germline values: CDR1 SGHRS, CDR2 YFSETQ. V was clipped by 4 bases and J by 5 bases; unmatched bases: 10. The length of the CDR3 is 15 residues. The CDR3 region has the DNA TGCGCCAGCAGCACGACTCCAGGGGGCTCGACTGAAGCTTTCTTT. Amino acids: CASSTTPGGSTEAFF.

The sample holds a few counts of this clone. CDR3 DNA: TGTGCCAGCAGCGCCGGGACAGGGCCAACCAGGCAAGAGACCCAGTACTTC. It encodes CASSAGTGPTRQETQYF. V and J are TRBV9 and TRBJ2-5, with 9 bases fitting TRBD1. J lost 2 bases, V lost 3 bases, and 11 bases had no gene match. Per germline, CDR1 SGDLS and CDR2 YYNGEE. CDR3 length: 17 amino acids.

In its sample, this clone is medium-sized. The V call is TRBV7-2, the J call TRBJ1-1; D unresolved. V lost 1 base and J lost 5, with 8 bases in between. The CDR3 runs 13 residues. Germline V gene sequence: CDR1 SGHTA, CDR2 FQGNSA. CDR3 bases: TGTGCCAGCAGCTTAGGTCTGGCTACTGAAGCTTTCTTT. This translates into CASSLGLATEAFF.

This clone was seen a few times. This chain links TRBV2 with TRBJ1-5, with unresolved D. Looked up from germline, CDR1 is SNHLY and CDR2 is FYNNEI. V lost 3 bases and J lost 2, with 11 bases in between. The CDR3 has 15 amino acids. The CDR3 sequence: CASSEGRSGNQPQHF. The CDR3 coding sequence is TGTGCCAGCAGTGAGGGCAGGTCGGGCAATCAGCCCCAGCATTTT. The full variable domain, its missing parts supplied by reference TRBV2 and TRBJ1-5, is EPEVTQTPSHQVTQMGQEVILRCVPISNHLYFYWYRQILGQKVEFLVSFYNNEISEKSEIFDDQFSVERPDGSNFTLKIRSTKLEDSAMYFCASSEGRSGNQPQHFGDGTRLSIL.

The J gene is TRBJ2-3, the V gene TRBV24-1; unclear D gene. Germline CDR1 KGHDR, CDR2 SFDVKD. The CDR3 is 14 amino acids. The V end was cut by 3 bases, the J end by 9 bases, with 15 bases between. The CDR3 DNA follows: TGTGCCACCAGTGATCGGAGAAACCATCGGACGCAGTATTTT. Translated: CATSDRRNHRTQYF.

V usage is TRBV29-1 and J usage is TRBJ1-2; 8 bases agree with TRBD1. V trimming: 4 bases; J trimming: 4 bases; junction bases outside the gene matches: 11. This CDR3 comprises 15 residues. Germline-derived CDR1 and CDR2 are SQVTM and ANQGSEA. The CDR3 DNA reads TGCAGCGTTGGCTTTTCGCAGGGGGCGACCTATGGCTACACCTTC. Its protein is CSVGFSQGATYGYTF.

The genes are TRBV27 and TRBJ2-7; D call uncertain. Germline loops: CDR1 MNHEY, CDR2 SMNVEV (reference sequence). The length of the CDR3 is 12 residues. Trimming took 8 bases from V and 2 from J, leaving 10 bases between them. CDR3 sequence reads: CASWSDAYEQYF. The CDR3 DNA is TGTGCCAGCTGGAGTGACGCCTACGAGCAGTACTTC.

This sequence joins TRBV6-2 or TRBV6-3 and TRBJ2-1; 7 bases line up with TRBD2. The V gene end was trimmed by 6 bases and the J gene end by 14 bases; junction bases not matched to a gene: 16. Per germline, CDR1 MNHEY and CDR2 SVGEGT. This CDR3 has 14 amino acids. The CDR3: CASSQRDHQLVEFF. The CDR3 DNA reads TGTGCCAGCAGCCAGCGGGACCACCAGCTCGTAGAGTTCTTC.

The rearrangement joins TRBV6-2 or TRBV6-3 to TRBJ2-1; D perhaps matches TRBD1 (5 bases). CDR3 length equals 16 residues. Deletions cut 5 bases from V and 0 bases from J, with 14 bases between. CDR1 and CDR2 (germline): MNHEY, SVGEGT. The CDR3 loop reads CASSPRQFGSYNEQFF. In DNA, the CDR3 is TGTGCCAGCAGTCCAAGACAGTTTGGCTCCTACAATGAGCAGTTCTTC.